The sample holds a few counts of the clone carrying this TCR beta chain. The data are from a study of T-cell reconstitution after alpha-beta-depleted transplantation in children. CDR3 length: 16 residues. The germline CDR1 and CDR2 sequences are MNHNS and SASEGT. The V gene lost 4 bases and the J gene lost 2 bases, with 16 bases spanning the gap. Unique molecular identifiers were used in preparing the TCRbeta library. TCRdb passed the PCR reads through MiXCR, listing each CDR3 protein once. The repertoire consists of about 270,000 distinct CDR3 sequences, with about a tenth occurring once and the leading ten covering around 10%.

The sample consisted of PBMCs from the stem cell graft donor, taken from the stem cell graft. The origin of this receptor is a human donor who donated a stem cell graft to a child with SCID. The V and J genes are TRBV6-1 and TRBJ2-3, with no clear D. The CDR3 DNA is TGTGCCAGCAGTGTGCAGACCCGAGCGTCCACAGATACGCAGTATTTT. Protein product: CASSVQTRASTDTQYF.